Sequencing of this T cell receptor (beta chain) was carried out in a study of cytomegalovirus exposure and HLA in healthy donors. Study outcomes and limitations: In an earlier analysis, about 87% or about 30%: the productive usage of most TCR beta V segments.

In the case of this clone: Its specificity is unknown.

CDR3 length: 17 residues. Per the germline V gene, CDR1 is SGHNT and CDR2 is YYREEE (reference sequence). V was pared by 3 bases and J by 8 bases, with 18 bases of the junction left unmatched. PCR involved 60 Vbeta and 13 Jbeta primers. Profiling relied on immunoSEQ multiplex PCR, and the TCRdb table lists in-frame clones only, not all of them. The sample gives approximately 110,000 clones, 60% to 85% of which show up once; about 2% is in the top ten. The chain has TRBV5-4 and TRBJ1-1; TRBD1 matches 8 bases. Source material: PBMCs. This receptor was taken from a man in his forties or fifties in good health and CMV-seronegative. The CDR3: CASSSDRVRGPSTEAFF. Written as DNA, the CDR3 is TGTGCCAGCAGCTCGGACAGGGTGAGGGGACCTTCAACAGAAGCTTTCTTT.